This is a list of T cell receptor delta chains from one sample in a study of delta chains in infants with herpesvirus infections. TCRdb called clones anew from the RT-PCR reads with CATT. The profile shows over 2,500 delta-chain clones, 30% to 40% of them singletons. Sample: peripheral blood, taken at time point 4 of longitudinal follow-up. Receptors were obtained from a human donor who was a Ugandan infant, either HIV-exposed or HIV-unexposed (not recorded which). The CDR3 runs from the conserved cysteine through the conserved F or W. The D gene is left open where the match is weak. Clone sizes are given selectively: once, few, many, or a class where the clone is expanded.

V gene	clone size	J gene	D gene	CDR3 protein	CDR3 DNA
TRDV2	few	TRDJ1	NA	CACDRLGTRMVTGYTDKLIF	TGTGCCTGTGACCGTCTCGGGACCCGGATGGTTACTGGGTACACCGATAAACTCATCTTT
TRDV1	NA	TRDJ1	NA	CALGDSPGETDKLIF	TGTGCTCTTGGGGATTCTCCGGGGGAAACCGATAAACTCATCTTT
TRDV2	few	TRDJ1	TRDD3	CACDTLGITRNKLIF	TGTGCCTGTGACACCCTGGGGATAACCCGAAATAAACTCATCTTT
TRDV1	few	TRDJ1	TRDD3	CALGELHPPFRTGGLENRLTYTDKLIF	TGTGCTCTTGGGGAACTCCACCCCCCTTTTCGTACTGGGGGACTAGAAAACAGGCTTACTTACACCGATAAACTCATCTTT
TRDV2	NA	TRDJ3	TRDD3	CACDRVLGDSSWDTRQMFF	TGTGCCTGTGACAGAGTACTGGGGGACAGCTCCTGGGACACCCGACAGATGTTTTTC
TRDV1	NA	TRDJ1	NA	CALGYPYTRAGGYTDKLIF	TGTGCTCTTGGGTACCCTTACACTAGGGCCGGGGGCTACACCGATAAACTCATCTTT
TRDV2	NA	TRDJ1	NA	CACDKWGYTDKLIF	TGTGCCTGTGACAAATGGGGGTACACCGATAAACTCATCTTT
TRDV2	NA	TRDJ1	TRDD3	CACDTLDRGIQDVDKLIF	TGTGCCTGTGACACCCTAGACCGGGGGATACAGGATGTCGATAAACTCATCTTT
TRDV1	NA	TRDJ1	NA	CALGELLSLQKCTGHDKLIF	TGTGCTCTTGGGGAACTGCTGTCCCTTCAAAAATGTACTGGTCACGATAAACTCATCTTT
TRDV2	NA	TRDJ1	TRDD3	CACDTVLGDTADKLIF	TGTGCCTGTGACACCGTACTGGGGGATACGGCCGATAAACTCATCTTT
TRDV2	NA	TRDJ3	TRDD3	CACVPISGGYASSWDTRQMFF	TGTGCCTGTGTCCCTATTAGTGGGGGATACGCGAGCTCCTGGGACACCCGACAGATGTTTTTC
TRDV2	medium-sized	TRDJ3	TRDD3	CACDRVVGGIPWDTRQMFF	TGTGCCTGTGACAGAGTCGTAGGGGGGATACCCTGGGACACCCGACAGATGTTTTTC
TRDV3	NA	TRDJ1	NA	CAFAWHGVGSTDKLIF	TGTGCCTTTGCATGGCACGGCGTGGGATCAACCGATAAACTCATCTTT
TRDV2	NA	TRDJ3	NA	CACDTYSSWDPRQMFF	TGTGCCTGTGACACCTATAGCTCCTGGGACCCCCGTCAGATGTTTTTC
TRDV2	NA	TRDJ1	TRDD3	CACDLMGDITTDKLIF	TGTGCCTGTGACTTGATGGGGGATATTACGACCGATAAACTCATCTTT
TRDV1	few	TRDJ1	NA	CALGDRNTDKLIF	TGTGCTCTTGGGGACCGCAACACCGATAAACTCATCTTT
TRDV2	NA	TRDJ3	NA	CACDTASISWDTRQMFF	TGTGCCTGTGACACCGCTTCTATATCCTGGGACACCCGACAGATGTTTTTC
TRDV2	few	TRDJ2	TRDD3	CACDTLGDTRAAQLFF	TGTGCCTGTGACACCCTGGGGGATACGCGGGCAGCACAACTCTTCTTT
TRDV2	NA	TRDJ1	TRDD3	CACDSLGDTDKLIF	TGTGCCTGTGACTCCCTGGGGGACACCGATAAACTCATCTTT
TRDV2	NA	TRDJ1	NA	CACQLLGGEDKLIF	TGTGCCTGCCAGTTACTGGGAGGGGAGGATAAACTCATCTTT
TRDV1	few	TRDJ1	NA	CALGERPTVRNGIEGNDKLIF	TGTGCTCTTGGGGAAAGGCCGACTGTACGAAATGGGATTGAGGGGAACGATAAACTCATCTTT
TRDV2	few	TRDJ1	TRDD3	CACDDLLGDTLYTDKLIF	TGTGCCTGTGACGATCTACTGGGGGATACCCTGTACACCGATAAACTCATCTTT
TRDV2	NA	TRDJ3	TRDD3	CACDRLGDHSWDTRQMFF	TGTGCCTGTGACAGGCTGGGGGACCACTCCTGGGACACCCGACAGATGTTTTTC
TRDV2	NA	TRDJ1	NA	CACDTVTWGPFHTDKLIF	TGTGCCTGTGACACCGTAACCTGGGGGCCCTTCCACACCGATAAACTCATCTTT
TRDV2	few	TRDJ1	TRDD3	CACDPLGPTGTDKLIF	TGTGCCTGTGACCCACTGGGGCCAACCGGCACCGATAAACTCATCTTT
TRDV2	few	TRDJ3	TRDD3	CACDTAGGYWDTRQMFF	TGTGCCTGTGACACGGCTGGGGGATACTGGGACACCCGACAGATGTTTTTC
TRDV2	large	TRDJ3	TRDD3	CACDTVSTGGYEGSWDTRQMFF	TGTGCCTGTGACACCGTCTCTACTGGGGGATACGAAGGCTCCTGGGACACCCGACAGATGTTTTTC
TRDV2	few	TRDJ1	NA	CACDPLLPTYLTGDTRAEYTDKLIF	TGTGCCTGTGACCCTTTACTTCCTACGTACCTTACCGGGGATACGCGGGCGGAGTACACCGATAAACTCATCTTT
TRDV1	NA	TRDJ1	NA	CALGELWAALRTDKLIF	TGTGCTCTTGGGGAACTCTGGGCAGCTTTACGAACCGATAAACTCATCTTT
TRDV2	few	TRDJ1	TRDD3	CACDTVNGGYPDKLIF	TGTGCCTGTGACACCGTGAATGGGGGATACCCCGATAAACTCATCTTT
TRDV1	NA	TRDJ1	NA	CALNFRIMDKLIF	TGTGCACTCAATTTCCGGATTATGGATAAACTCATCTTT
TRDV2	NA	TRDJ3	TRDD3	CACDTVWGIWDTRQMFF	TGTGCCTGTGACACCGTCTGGGGGATTTGGGACACCCGACAGATGTTTTTC
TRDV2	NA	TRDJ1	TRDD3	CACDEVRGDTRTDKLIF	TGTGCCTGTGACGAGGTCCGGGGGGATACAAGAACCGATAAACTCATCTTT
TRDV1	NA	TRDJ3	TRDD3	CALGELGTIRYWGIRFDWDTRQMFF	TGTGCTCTTGGGGAACTCGGAACCATCCGTTACTGGGGGATAAGGTTCGACTGGGACACCCGACAGATGTTTTTC
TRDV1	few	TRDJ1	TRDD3	CALGGLGFLWTGGFRADKLIF	TGTGCTCTTGGGGGTCTCGGCTTCCTATGGACTGGGGGATTTAGGGCCGATAAACTCATCTTT
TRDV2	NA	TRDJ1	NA	CACDTGELPGEHMYTDKLIF	TGTGCCTGTGACACCGGGGAGTTGCCGGGGGAACATATGTACACCGATAAACTCATCTTT
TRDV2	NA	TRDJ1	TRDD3	CACDTVTGGYALADKLIF	TGTGCCTGTGACACCGTTACTGGGGGATACGCGCTTGCCGATAAACTCATCTTT
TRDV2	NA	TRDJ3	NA	CACDTPAAWDTRQMFF	TGTGCCTGTGACACCCCCGCGGCCTGGGACACCCGACAGATGTTTTTC
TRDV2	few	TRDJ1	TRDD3	CACDTLVSFVLGDKDTDKLIF	TGTGCCTGTGACACACTCGTAAGCTTTGTACTGGGGGATAAAGACACCGATAAACTCATCTTT
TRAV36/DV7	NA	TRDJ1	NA	CAVDHSPPGAYTDKLIF	TGTGCTGTGGATCACTCCCCTCCCGGGGCCTACACCGATAAACTCATCTTT
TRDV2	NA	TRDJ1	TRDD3	CACASLDKGGWTDKLIF	TGTGCCTGTGCCTCGTTGGATAAGGGGGGATGGACCGATAAACTCATCTTT
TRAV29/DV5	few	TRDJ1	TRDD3	CAASASTPMLGDYTDKLIF	TGTGCAGCAAGCGCTTCCACCCCCATGCTGGGGGATTACACCGATAAACTCATCTTT